Each of the 2 T cell receptor beta chains below was sequenced from the same sample in a study of vaccination and CD4 T cells after COVID-19. Their antigen targets remain unknown. Researchers used the Oncomine TCR Beta short-read assay to sequence DNA from cultured CD4+ T cells. Each CDR3 protein gets one entry after TCRdb re-called the PCR reads with MiXCR. The sample lists approximately 3,500 distinct CDR3 sequences, roughly two fifths occurring once. Treatment given: roughly 11-day PBMC culture with coronavirus spike peptide pools or control peptides (ViraFEST assay). Sequencing was done on a sample of CD4+ T cells from blood, cultured in vitro. The receptors derive from a human donor who had recovered from COVID-19.

This clonotype was seen more than once but under ten times. The rearrangement links TRBV20-1 to TRBJ1-2; D is uncertain. This CDR3 has 13 residues. The V gene's germline CDR1 is DFQATT and CDR2 SNEGSKA (reference sequence). V shed 0 bases and J shed 6 bases, with 11 bases lying between them. CDR3 sequence: CSARDGRRNGYTF. The DNA of the CDR3 is TGCAGTGCTAGAGACGGTCGCAGGAATGGCTACACCTTC.

This clonotype has only a few counts. The V gene is TRBV4-3, the J gene TRBJ1-1; D unclear. Trimming took off 0 bases at V and 5 bases at J, with 7 bases between the two ends. There are 13 residues in the CDR3. Germline lookup yields CDR1 LGHNA and CDR2 YSLEER. The CDR3 region is CASSQDPGTEAFF. The CDR3 DNA reads as TGCGCCAGCAGCCAAGATCCCGGGACTGAAGCTTTCTTT.